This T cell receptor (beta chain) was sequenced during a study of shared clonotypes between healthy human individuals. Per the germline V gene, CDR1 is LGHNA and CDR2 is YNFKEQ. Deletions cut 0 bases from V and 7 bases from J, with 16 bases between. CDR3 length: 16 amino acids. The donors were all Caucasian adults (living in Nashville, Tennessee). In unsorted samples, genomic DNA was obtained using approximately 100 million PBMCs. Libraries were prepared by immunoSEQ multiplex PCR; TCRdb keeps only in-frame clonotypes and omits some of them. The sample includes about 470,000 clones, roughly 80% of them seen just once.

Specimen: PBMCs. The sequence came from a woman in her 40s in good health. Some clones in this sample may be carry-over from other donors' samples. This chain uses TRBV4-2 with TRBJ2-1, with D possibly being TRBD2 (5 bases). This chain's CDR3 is CASSQESKGVQNEQFF. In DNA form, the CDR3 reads TGTGCCAGCAGCCAAGAGAGCAAGGGAGTTCAGAATGAGCAGTTCTTC.